This record looks at one T cell receptor (beta chain) sequence and its context. Its antigen remains unidentified. Other DNA sequences of this sample code for an identical CDR3. The protocol was immunoSEQ multiplex PCR, while the TCRdb copy is restricted to in-frame clones and leaves out a portion. Here the sample spans some 110,000 clones, just over 90% being singletons. This specimen belongs to a study of siplizumab effects on memory and regulatory T cells. Notes on the study in general: Unstimulated subsets were the mapping target of only a minor fraction of alloreactive clones. Naive T cells appeared more varied than memory cells and looked like key alloresponse contributors.

The CDR3 sequence is 16 residues long. The V gene's germline CDR1 is LNHDA and CDR2 SQIVND (reference sequence). V was clipped by 9 bases and J by 10 bases; unmatched bases: 21. The specimen sequenced was CD4+ T cells sorted from blood. The genes are TRBV19 and TRBJ2-1, with 7 bases matching TRBD1. The TCR originated in a human donor in good health. The chain's CDR3 is CASSKHSPGQTLEQFF. The CDR3 coding sequence is TGTGCCAGCAGCAAGCATAGCCCGGGACAGACTTTGGAGCAGTTCTTC.